This T cell receptor beta chain was observed in a study of OX40 agonist ivuxolimab in advanced cancers. Measured with immunoSEQ multiplex PCR; TCRdb has only the in-frame clones, and not every one. The sample records tens of thousands of clones, around 85% being singletons. Deletions cut 6 bases from V and 2 bases from J, with 5 bases between. Germline CDR1 is MNHEY and CDR2 is SVGAGI. This CDR3 spans 13 amino acids. Study-level results: Near-lowest levels of clonal expansion characterized partial responders at 0.1-3.0 mg/kg.

Regarding this clone: What it recognizes is unknown.

J is TRBJ2-6 and V is TRBV6-5; D is uncertain. Sequencing was performed on CD4+ or CD8+ T cells sorted from blood, taken in a trial of the OX40 agonist ivuxolimab. This clonotype was obtained from an adult with an advanced solid tumor such as melanoma, head and neck, liver or kidney cancer. The CDR3 DNA reads TGTGCCAGCAGAAGAACTGGGGCCAACGTCCTGACTTTC. Its translation is CASRRTGANVLTF.